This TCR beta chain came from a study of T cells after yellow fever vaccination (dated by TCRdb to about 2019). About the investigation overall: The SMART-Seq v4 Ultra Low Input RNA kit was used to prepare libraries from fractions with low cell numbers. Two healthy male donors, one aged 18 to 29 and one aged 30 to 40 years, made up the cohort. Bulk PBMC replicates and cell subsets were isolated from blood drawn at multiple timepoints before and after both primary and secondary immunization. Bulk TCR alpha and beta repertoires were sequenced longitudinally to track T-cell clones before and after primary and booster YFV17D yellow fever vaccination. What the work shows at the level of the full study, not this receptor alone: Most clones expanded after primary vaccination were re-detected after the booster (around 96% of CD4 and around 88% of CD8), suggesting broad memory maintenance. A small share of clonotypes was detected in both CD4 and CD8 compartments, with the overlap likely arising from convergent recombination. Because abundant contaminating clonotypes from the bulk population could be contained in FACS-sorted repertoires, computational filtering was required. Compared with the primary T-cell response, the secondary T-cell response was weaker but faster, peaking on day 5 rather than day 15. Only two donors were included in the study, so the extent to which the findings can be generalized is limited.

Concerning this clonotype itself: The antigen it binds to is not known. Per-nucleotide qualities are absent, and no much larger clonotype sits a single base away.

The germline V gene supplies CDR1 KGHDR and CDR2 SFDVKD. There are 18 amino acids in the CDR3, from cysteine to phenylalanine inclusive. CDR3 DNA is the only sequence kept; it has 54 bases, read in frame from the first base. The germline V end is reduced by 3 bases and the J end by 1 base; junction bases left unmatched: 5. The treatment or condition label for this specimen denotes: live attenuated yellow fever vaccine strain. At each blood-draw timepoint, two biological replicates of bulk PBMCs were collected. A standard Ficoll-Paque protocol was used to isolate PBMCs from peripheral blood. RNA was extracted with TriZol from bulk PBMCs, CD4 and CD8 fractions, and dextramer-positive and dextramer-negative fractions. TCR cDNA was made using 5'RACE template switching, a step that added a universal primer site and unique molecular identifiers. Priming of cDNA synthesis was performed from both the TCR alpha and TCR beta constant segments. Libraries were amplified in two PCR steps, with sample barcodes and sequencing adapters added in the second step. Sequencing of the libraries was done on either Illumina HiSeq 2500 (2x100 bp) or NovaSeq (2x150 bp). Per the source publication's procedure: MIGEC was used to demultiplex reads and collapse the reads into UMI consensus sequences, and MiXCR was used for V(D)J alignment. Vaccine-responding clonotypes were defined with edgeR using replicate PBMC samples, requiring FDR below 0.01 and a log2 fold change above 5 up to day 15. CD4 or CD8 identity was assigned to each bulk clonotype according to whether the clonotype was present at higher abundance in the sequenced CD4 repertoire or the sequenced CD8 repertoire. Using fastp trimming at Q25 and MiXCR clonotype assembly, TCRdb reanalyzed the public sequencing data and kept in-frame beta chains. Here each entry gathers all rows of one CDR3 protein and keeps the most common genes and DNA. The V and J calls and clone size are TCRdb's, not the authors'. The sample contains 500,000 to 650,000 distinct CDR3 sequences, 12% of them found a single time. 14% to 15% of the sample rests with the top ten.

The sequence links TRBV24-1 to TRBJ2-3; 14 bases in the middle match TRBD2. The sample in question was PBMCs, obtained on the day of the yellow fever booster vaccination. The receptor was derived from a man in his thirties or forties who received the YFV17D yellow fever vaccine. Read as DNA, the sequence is TGTGCCACCAGTGATATGAGGGGACTAGCGGGAGGCACAGATACGCAGTATTTT. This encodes CATSDMRGLAGGTDTQYF.